A selection of T cell receptor beta chains follows, all from one sample in a study of blood T cell repertoires in COVID-19. Only in-frame clones appear in the TCRdb table, and some are missing; sequencing was by immunoSEQ multiplex PCR. The data contain under 350,000 clones, 70% to 90% of them seen just once; the ten biggest clones take up just over 7%. Sequenced: peripheral blood. The receptors stem from a human donor in a cohort sampled during active COVID-19. The CDR3 runs from the conserved cysteine through the conserved F or W. The D gene is left open where the match is weak. The listing skips clone size in some rows; elsewhere it reads once, few, many or a size class.

clone_size	v_call	j_call	cdr3_length	d_call	cdr3_aa	cdr3_nt
.	TRBV18	TRBJ1-1	14	TRBD1	CASSQQGANTEAFF	TGTGCCAGCTCACAACAGGGGGCGAACACTGAAGCTTTCTTT
.	TRBV10-3	TRBJ2-5	13	.	CAISDSERETQYF	TGTGCCATCAGTGATAGCGAGCGGGAGACCCAGTACTTC
.	TRBV4-2	TRBJ2-7	15	.	CASSQAGQNLYEQYF	TGTGCCAGCAGCCAAGCGGGACAAAATTTATACGAGCAGTACTTC
.	TRBV10-3	TRBJ1-2	12	.	CAIMRANYGYTF	TGTGCCATCATGAGAGCTAACTATGGCTACACCTTC
.	TRBV6-5	TRBJ1-1	15	.	CASSFSGMENTEAFF	TGTGCCAGCAGTTTTTCCGGGATGGAGAACACTGAAGCTTTCTTT
.	TRBV5-1	TRBJ1-2	15	.	CASSLDAVTRSGYTF	TGCGCCAGCAGCTTGGACGCGGTTACTCGATCTGGCTACACCTTC
.	TRBV7-9	TRBJ1-1	12	.	CASSHRATEAFF	TGTGCCAGCAGCCACAGGGCCACTGAAGCTTTCTTT
.	TRBV30	TRBJ1-1	13	TRBD1	CAWSLTGDTEAFF	TGTGCCTGGAGCCTGACAGGGGACACTGAAGCTTTCTTT
.	TRBV7-2	TRBJ1-3	15	.	CASSLNPVAGNTIYF	TGTGCCAGCAGCTTAAACCCGGTGGCTGGAAACACCATATATTTT
few	TRBV12-3/TRBV12-4	TRBJ2-1	13	.	CASSFGSYNEQFF	TGTGCCAGCAGTTTTGGCTCGTACAATGAGCAGTTCTTC
.	TRBV24-1	TRBJ1-5	14	TRBD1	CATSDTGGDQPQHF	TGTGCCACCAGTGACACAGGGGGCGACCAGCCCCAGCATTTT
.	TRBV7-9	TRBJ1-6	17	TRBD1	CASSEQGQSSYNSPLHF	TGTGCCAGCAGCGAACAGGGGCAGAGCTCCTATAATTCACCCCTCCACTTT
.	TRBV7-9	TRBJ1-2	13	.	CASSLGTSGFYTF	TGTGCCAGCAGCTTAGGCACGTCGGGTTTCTACACCTTC
few	TRBV2	TRBJ2-7	16	TRBD1	CASSDNEGQGAYEQYF	TGTGCCAGCAGTGATAATGAAGGACAGGGGGCGTACGAGCAGTACTTC
few	TRBV30	TRBJ1-1	12	TRBD1	CAWSVQGYEAFF	TGTGCCTGGAGTGTACAGGGGTATGAAGCTTTCTTT
.	TRBV19	TRBJ2-1	16	TRBD2	CASSIVGAGGYNEQFF	TGTGCCAGTAGTATAGTTGGAGCGGGGGGATACAATGAGCAGTTCTTC
.	TRBV6-1	TRBJ1-2	14	TRBD1	CASSEAGGAYGYTF	TGTGCCAGCAGTGAAGCAGGGGGCGCCTATGGCTACACCTTC
.	TRBV24-1	TRBJ2-3	20	.	CATSDMTGTPLAGSTDTQYF	TGTGCCACCAGTGATATGACCGGGACTCCTTTGGCGGGGAGCACAGATACGCAGTATTTT
.	TRBV7-6	TRBJ2-2	20	TRBD2	CASSLAPMGLEMYGTGELFF	TGTGCCAGCAGCTTAGCGCCTATGGGACTAGAGATGTATGGGACCGGGGAGCTGTTTTTT
.	TRBV18	TRBJ1-6	15	.	CASSPSDRDNSPLHF	TGTGCCAGCTCACCATCGGACAGAGATAATTCACCCCTCCACTTT
.	TRBV7-9	TRBJ1-1	14	.	CASSLSGSATEAFF	TGTGCCAGCAGCTTATCAGGGTCCGCCACTGAAGCTTTCTTT
once	TRBV2	TRBJ1-5	16	TRBD1	CASSGGTGGVGQPQHF	TGTGCCAGCAGTGGAGGGACAGGGGGCGTGGGTCAGCCCCAGCATTTT
few	TRBV5-1	TRBJ2-1	15	TRBD2	CASSAGTTPYNEQFF	TGCGCCAGCAGCGCAGGGACTACCCCCTACAATGAGCAGTTCTTC
.	TRBV19	TRBJ1-2	14	.	CASSRQKINYGYTF	TGTGCCAGTAGTAGACAGAAAATTAACTATGGCTACACCTTC
.	TRBV12-5	TRBJ2-7	16	.	CASGTRVPDGRYEQYF	TGTGCTAGTGGCACTCGGGTCCCGGACGGGAGATACGAGCAGTACTTC
.	TRBV4-2	TRBJ2-3	15	.	CASSQGGGSTDTQYF	TGTGCCAGCAGCCAAGGCGGGGGCAGCACAGATACGCAGTATTTT
.	TRBV5-1	TRBJ1-4	14	.	CASSLGGGAEKLFF	TGCGCCAGCAGCTTGGGTGGGGGCGCTGAAAAACTGTTTTTT
few	TRBV6-5	TRBJ1-1	13	.	CASSYMGSTEAFF	TGTGCCAGCAGTTACATGGGGAGTACTGAAGCTTTCTTT
.	TRBV10-1	TRBJ2-2	14	TRBD1	CASRPGGNTGELFF	TGCGCCAGCAGACCAGGGGGCAACACCGGGGAGCTGTTTTTT
.	TRBV11-3	TRBJ2-1	14	.	CASSLSSGINEQFF	TGTGCCAGCAGCTTGTCCAGCGGAATCAATGAGCAGTTCTTC
.	TRBV5-1	TRBJ1-1	14	.	CASSFGGANTEAFF	TGCGCCAGCAGCTTCGGGGGGGCGAACACTGAAGCTTTCTTT
.	TRBV3-1/TRBV3-2	TRBJ1-6	15	TRBD1	CASSYGTGVNSPLHF	TGTGCCAGCAGCTATGGGACAGGGGTAAATTCACCCCTCCACTTT
.	TRBV24-1	TRBJ2-2	16	TRBD1	CATSSRDRGKTGELFF	TGTGCCACCTCGTCCCGGGACAGGGGTAAGACCGGGGAGCTGTTTTTT
.	TRBV18	TRBJ2-2	16	.	CASSPQRTPNTGELFF	TGTGCCAGCTCACCACAAAGGACTCCGAACACCGGGGAGCTGTTTTTT
.	TRBV5-5	TRBJ2-1	16	TRBD1	CASSSYGTGSSNEQFF	TGTGCCAGCAGCTCATACGGGACAGGGTCCAGTAATGAGCAGTTCTTC
.	TRBV12-3/TRBV12-4	TRBJ2-5	13	.	CASSFSGKETQYF	TGTGCCAGCAGTTTTTCAGGGAAAGAGACCCAGTACTTC
.	TRBV10-3	TRBJ1-6	14	.	CAISPGKDGSPLHF	TGTGCCATCTCGCCAGGGAAAGATGGGTCACCCCTCCACTTT
.	TRBV28	TRBJ2-3	15	TRBD1	CASSPQGAGTDTQYF	TGTGCCAGCAGCCCACAGGGGGCCGGCACAGATACGCAGTATTTT
.	TRBV24-1	TRBJ1-2	12	.	CATSDPDRGYTF	TGTGCCACCAGTGATCCCGACAGGGGCTACACCTTC
.	TRBV5-6	TRBJ2-7	14	.	CASSFGGFRGEQYF	TGTGCCAGCAGCTTCGGGGGATTTCGGGGCGAGCAGTACTTC
.	TRBV24-1	TRBJ2-7	13	.	CATSGGKEYEQYF	TGTGCCACCAGTGGAGGGAAGGAGTACGAGCAGTACTTC
.	TRBV19	TRBJ1-5	15	.	CASSAWMESNQPQHF	TGTGCCAGTAGTGCTTGGATGGAGAGCAATCAGCCCCAGCATTTT